This entry is about one TCR beta chain. This clone is medium-sized (0.01 to 0.1%) in terms of sample share. What this receptor recognizes is not known. No per-base quality is available; no much larger clone lies one base away. The trim is 1 base for V and 0 bases for J, with a gap of 4 bases between the germline ends. Including cysteine and phenylalanine, the CDR3 has 12 amino acids. Just the 36-base CDR3 DNA is kept, in frame starting at base 1. CDR1 and CDR2 were assigned from the germline V gene (reference sequence) as GTSNPN and SVGIG. These data belong to a study of STAT5B mutations in CD4+ large granular lymphocyte leukemia (dated by TCRdb to 2022 to 2024). In the study overall: Among healthy controls, the CDR3 'QG' motif was associated with a particular HLA allele. The study compared the TCRbeta repertoires of patients with CD4+ T-cell large granular lymphocyte leukemia against the TCRbeta repertoires of healthy blood donors. The purity of purified fractions was confirmed by flow cytometry on FACSCanto II or FACSVerse to exceed 95% among lymphocytes.

What the study reported, not specific to this receptor: The data were not HLA-matched, and the relatively small sample size could explain the higher clonality seen in CD4+ compared with CD8+ T-LGLL. CD4-sorted patient repertoires appeared more clonal than healthy CD4+ repertoires, and this difference persisted after removing the putative leukemic clones. Main leukemic clonotypes were private to each patient, although roughly 26% of the main leukemic clonotypes were found at low frequency in the non-leukemic repertoires of other patients. Enrichment of TRBV06-family usage was observed among the top patient clones (8/27) relative to healthy controls (2/35).

The immunoSEQ assay at survey resolution was applied to genomic DNA for sequencing of TCRbeta rearrangements. As for how the authors treated the data: A lowest detectable productive clonotype frequency of 2.59 x 10-5 was observed in the TCR sequencing data. Analyses included only productive TCRbeta rearrangements, meaning complete and in-frame sequences. Sample clonality was computed as Simpson clonality in the immunoSEQ Analyzer version 3.0. Based on frequency, clones were grouped as very rare, small, medium, large (1-20%) or hyperexpanded (>20%). OLGA 1.2.3 estimated generation probabilities, VDJtools produced V-gene circos plots, VDJdb was queried for specificities, and GLIPH identified CDR3 motifs. Imported from immuneACCESS, the table was reduced by TCRdb to in-frame sequences with V and J called. These copies leave out some clones; in studies compared against another copy, an unresolved V gene accounts for under half, and the cause of the remainder is not known. The DNA gave D and trimming, while V, J and clone size come from that table. This sample gives about 27,000 clones in total; about 79% of them show up just once. Of the sample, roughly a tenth is held by the ten largest clones.

Buffy coats from under 40 blood donors, supplied by the Finnish Red Cross blood service, were used as healthy controls. All TCR-sequenced material derived from peripheral blood: patient blood samples and healthy donor buffy coats. Ficoll-Hypaque gradient centrifugation was used to isolate peripheral blood mononuclear cells. For the healthy controls, CD4+ cells were obtained from buffy coats by magnetic purification. Genomic DNA was extracted using the Gentra Puregene Cell and Tissue kit, and a Qubit 2.0 fluorometer was used to quantify it. Sequenced input: CD4+ T cells from blood buffy coats. The receptor was derived from a human donor in good health. The sequence links TRBV30 to TRBJ2-7; no D gene can be assigned with confidence. The encoded CDR3 is CAWSARSYEQYF. In nucleotides, the sequence is TGTGCCTGGAGTGCGCGCTCCTACGAGCAGTACTTC.